This note documents a single TCR beta chain sequence. Other DNA variants within this sample encode the same CDR3. These data belong to a study of blood T cell repertoires in COVID-19. For the study at large: Acute-phase and convalescent COVID-19 samples originated in the United States, Italy and Spain. From T cells, B-cell-depleted T cells, or PBMCs came the material, which was cDNA or gDNA.

In assigning cohorts, the study relied on participant-reported clinical history. Each recovered donor of Cohort 3 presented with two negative PCRs, clearance, or symptom resolution. TCRdb's copy holds only in-frame clones and misses some; the assay was immunoSEQ multiplex PCR. The sample consists of approximately 470,000 clones, about nine tenths of them appearing once. The CDR3 length is 14 residues. The germline V gene has CDR1 SGHTA and CDR2 FQGTGA. The germline V and J ends were trimmed by 3 bases and 2 bases, with 9 bases remaining between them. V usage is TRBV7-3 and J usage is TRBJ2-3, with a possible D match to TRBD2 (7 bases). The sample comprised PBMCs or T cells enriched from blood (not recorded which). This TCR was sampled from a woman aged 18 to 35 who had recovered from COVID-19. In DNA, the CDR3 is TGTGCCAGCAGCTTGCGGGGGCCCACAGATACGCAGTATTTT. It translates to CASSLRGPTDTQYF.